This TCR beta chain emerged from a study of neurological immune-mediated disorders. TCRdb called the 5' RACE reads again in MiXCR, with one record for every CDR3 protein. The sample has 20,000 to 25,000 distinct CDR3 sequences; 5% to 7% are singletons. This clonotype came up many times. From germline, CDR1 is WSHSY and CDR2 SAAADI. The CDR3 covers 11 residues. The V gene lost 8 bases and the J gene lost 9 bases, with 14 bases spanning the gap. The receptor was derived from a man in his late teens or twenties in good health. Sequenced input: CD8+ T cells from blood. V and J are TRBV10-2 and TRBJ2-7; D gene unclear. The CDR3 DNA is TGCGCCAGCTTGTCCGGCCTCGGGCAGTACTTC. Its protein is CASLSGLGQYF.